This T cell receptor (beta chain) was identified during a study of early T cells in non-severe SARS-CoV-2 infection (dated by TCRdb to 2020 to 2022). At the level of the whole study: Because TCR sequencing was done on bulk RNA from unsorted whole blood, the alpha and beta chains could not be paired.

This clonotype was counted a few times. What antigen it recognizes has not been identified. No base quality values were provided; no much bigger clone lies one nucleotide off. From its cysteine to its phenylalanine, the CDR3 spans 17 amino acids. Only the CDR3 part of the read is kept: 51 bases, read in frame from the first base. After removal of 7 bases from V and 4 bases from J, the junction retains 12 bases not matched to a gene. CDR1 is given as SGHVS and CDR2 as FNYEAQ, both from the germline V gene. The investigation overall reported the following: VDJdb matching was skewed toward anti-spike CD8 responses and likely underestimated virus-specific expansions by missing private and CD4 specificities.

The library was prepared using 5' RACE. The sequencer listed for this sample is NextSeq 500. In the TCR library protocol, unique molecular identifiers were attached to individual cDNA molecules to correct for PCR bias and sequencing error. TCR alpha and beta chains were both sequenced, and the abundances of alpha and beta sequences in each sample were closely correlated with each other. In the authors' own workflow: V gene, J gene and CDR3 annotation of TCR sequences was performed with Decombinator V4. TCRs were defined as expanded if a significant change between any two time points was detected under a Poisson model with p below 0.0001. TCR abundances were normalised to the total number of TCRs sequenced per sample and were expressed as counts per million. TRAV1-2 paired with TRAJ12, TRAJ20 or TRAJ33 defined MAIT TCRs, while TRAV10 paired with TRAJ18 defined iNKT TCRs. A search of VDJdb, accessed on 1 November 2021, was run for TCRs annotated to CMV, EBV and SARS-CoV-2, with TCRs annotated for multiple antigens excluded. The raw public data were reprocessed by TCRdb itself: fastp quality trimming at Q25, MiXCR clonotype calling, in-frame beta chains only. One record per CDR3 amino acid sequence lists the most common genes and DNA. The V and J calls and clone size come from TCRdb's table, not from the authors' own analysis. The sample contains 57,000 or so distinct CDR3 sequences, around 6% of them found a single time. The biggest ten clones account for 6% to 7% of the sample.

This was a case-control study nested in a cohort of healthcare workers in London, UK, who had nasopharyngeal swab PCR tests and blood samples taken every week. Healthcare workers were enrolled in the week of the UK lockdown, from 23 to 31 March 2020, and were followed every week for up to roughly 15 weeks. This TCR was recovered from an adult who was a healthcare worker with PCR-confirmed SARS-CoV-2 infection or an uninfected control (not recorded which). Sequenced material: whole blood. The V and J genes are TRBV7-6 and TRBJ2-1; 11 central nucleotides agree with TRBD2. The DNA reads as follows: TGTGCCAGCACCAAAAAGGCCGGGACTAGCGGATACAATGAGCAGTTCTTC. This gives the protein CASTKKAGTSGYNEQFF.